The TCR beta chain described here comes from a study of vaccination effects on CD4 cells after COVID-19. The table came from immunoSEQ multiplex PCR; TCRdb's copy has only in-frame clones and leaves some out. Here the sample spans about 28,000 clones, over 70% being singletons. With regard to this clone: Its specificity is not known.

Antigen-specific CD4+ T cells expanded by the ViraFEST assay with viral peptide pools were then sequenced. CD4+ T cell isolation took place after approximately 11 days of culture. Vaccine recipients had no previous SARS-CoV-2 infection; their nucleocapsid antibodies were negative. Each culture had half its medium swapped for IL-2 medium on days 3 and 7. This clonotype was obtained from a human donor who received a COVID-19 vaccine. Sequencing used CD4+ T cells from PBMCs cultured with SARS-CoV-2 spike peptides, obtained before COVID-19 vaccination.

The chain's CDR3 is CASSQPGLRIDEQFF. CDR3 coding DNA: TGCGCCAGCAGCCAACCCGGACTAAGGATTGATGAGCAGTTCTTC. V and J are TRBV4-1 and TRBJ2-1, with TRBD2 as a possible D gene (6 bases). In germline, CDR1 is MGHRA, CDR2 YSYEKL. This CDR3 contains 15 residues. V dropped 2 bases and J dropped 8 bases, with 16 bases sitting between them.